These 7 T cell receptor beta chains originate from one sample sequenced in a study of T cell changes during pregnancy in multiple sclerosis (dated by TCRdb to about 2019). Library method: the immunoSEQ multiplex PCR assay. Imported from immuneACCESS, the table was reduced by TCRdb to in-frame sequences with V and J called. These copies leave out some clones; in studies compared against another copy, an unresolved V gene accounts for under half, and the cause of the remainder is not known. This sample has about 47,000 clones in its table, and around 93% of those were observed once. The ten largest clones represent approximately 2% of the sample. The sequencing here drew on peripheral blood, taken in the third trimester of pregnancy. These receptors were collected from a female donor with multiple sclerosis, enrolled in a pregnancy study.

Remarks on this clone: One end of the junction does not line up with germline, which may come from a read error. The rearrangement uses TRBV7-7 and TRBJ1-5, with D unresolved. The CDR3 contains 17 residues. The germline V gene has CDR1 SSHAT and CDR2 FNYEAQ (reference sequence). The CDR3 here is CASSLFSQRVYHQPQHF. In DNA, the CDR3 is TGTGCTAGCAGCTTATTCTCACAGAGGGTTTACCATCAGCCCCAGCATTTT.

The chain uses TRBV27 and TRBJ2-5; TRBD1 agrees at 7 bases. Per germline, CDR1 MNHEY and CDR2 SMNVEV (reference sequence). CDR3 length: 14 residues. Germline trimming cut 1 base from V and 1 base from J; bases unmatched to any gene: 0. The CDR3 protein is CASSLWTGQETQYF. DNA for the CDR3: TGTGCCAGCAGTTTATGGACAGGCCAAGAGACCCAGTACTTC.

The rearrangement links TRBV28 to TRBJ1-1; the match to TRBD1 covers 7 bases. The germline CDR1 and CDR2 sequences are MDHEN and SYDVKM. This CDR3 has 14 amino acids. V shed 6 bases and J 3 bases; nucleotides not matched to a gene: 7. CDR3 sequence: CASRSGQEDTEAFF. CDR3 DNA sequence: TGTGCCAGCAGATCCGGACAGGAGGACACTGAAGCTTTCTTT.

The chain links TRBV6-5 to TRBJ2-7, with D perhaps TRBD2 (6 bases). The germline V gene has CDR1 MNHEY and CDR2 SVGAGI. V was pared by 7 bases and J by 3 bases, with 16 bases between. This CDR3 is 14 amino acids long. The CDR3 loop is CASKSGELLYEQYF. CDR3 nucleotide sequence: TGTGCCAGCAAATCGGGGGAGCTCCTCTACGAGCAGTACTTC.

The gene calls are TRBV7-9 and TRBJ2-5, with 9 bases fitting TRBD1. CDR3 size: 13 residues. From germline, CDR1 is SEHNR and CDR2 FQNEAQ (reference sequence). V shed 11 bases, J shed 2 bases, and the junction held 6 bases outside the gene matches. CDR3 sequence reads: CAGEGQGQETQYF. The CDR3 DNA reads as TGTGCCGGGGAAGGACAGGGGCAAGAGACCCAGTACTTC.

The table lists this clone with a count of one. The rearrangement links TRBV4-3 to TRBJ2-1, with no clear D. The V and J ends lost 0 bases and 6 bases respectively, with 3 bases between them. The CDR3 has 12 amino acids. Germline V CDR1 and CDR2: LGHNA, YSLEER. The CDR3 is CASSQDINEQFF. The CDR3 DNA reads as TGCGCCAGCAGCCAAGATATCAATGAGCAGTTCTTC.

The rearrangement joins TRBV7-9 to TRBJ1-2, with TRBD1 matching over 7 bases. The length of the CDR3 is 15 residues. J was trimmed by 8 bases and V by 5 bases; bases with no gene match: 14. CDR1 and CDR2 (germline): SEHNR, FQNEAQ (reference sequence). CDR3 protein: CASSPWATGAWGYTF. In nucleotides, the CDR3 is TGTGCCAGCAGCCCGTGGGCTACAGGGGCTTGGGGCTACACCTTC.